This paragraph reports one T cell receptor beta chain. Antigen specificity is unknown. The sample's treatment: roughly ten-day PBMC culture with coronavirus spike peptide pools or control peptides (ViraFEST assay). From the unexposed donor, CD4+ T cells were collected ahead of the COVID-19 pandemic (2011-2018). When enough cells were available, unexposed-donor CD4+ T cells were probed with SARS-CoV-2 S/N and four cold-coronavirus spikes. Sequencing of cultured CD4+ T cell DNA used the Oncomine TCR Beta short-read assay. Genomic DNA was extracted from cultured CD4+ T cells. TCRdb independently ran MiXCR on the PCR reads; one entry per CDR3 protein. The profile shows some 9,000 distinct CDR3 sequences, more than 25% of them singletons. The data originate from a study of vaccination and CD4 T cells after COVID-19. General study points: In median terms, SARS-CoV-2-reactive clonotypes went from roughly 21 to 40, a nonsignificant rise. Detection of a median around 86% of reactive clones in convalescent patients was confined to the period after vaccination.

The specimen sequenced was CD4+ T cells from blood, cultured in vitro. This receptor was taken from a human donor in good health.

Here the CDR3 reads CASGRSGVTEAFF. As DNA, the CDR3 is TGCGCCAGCGGGCGATCAGGGGTTACTGAAGCTTTCTTT. The rearrangement uses TRBV5-1 and TRBJ1-1; weak D call: TRBD1 (6 bases). The CDR3 runs 13 residues. With 7 bases removed from V and 5 bases from J, the gap between germline ends came to 15 bases. Per germline, CDR1 SGHRS and CDR2 YFSETQ.